This T cell receptor (beta chain) was observed in a study of T cells in Graves' hyperthyroidism and ophthalmopathy. The CDR3 has 15 amino acids. Germline CDR1 is MNHEY and CDR2 is SMNVEV (reference sequence). J lost 4 bases, V lost 1 base, and 3 bases had no gene match. Researchers took RNA transcripts and amplified the TCR beta CDR3 regions from them. An initial round of RT-PCR targeting the TCR CDR3 relied on the HTBI primer set. TCRdb called the multiplex PCR reads again in MiXCR, with one record for every CDR3 protein. The sample contains around 350,000 distinct CDR3 sequences, around 25% of which appear only once. This clonotype has at least ten counts.

The sample comprised blood. The chain recombines TRBV27 with TRBJ2-3, with TRBD1 matching 9 bases. The TCR sequence derives from a man between 45 and 60 years old with Graves' hyperthyroidism. The CDR3 region has the DNA TGTGCCAGCAGTTTATTGGGACAGGGCGCAGATACGCAGTATTTT. Its translation: CASSLLGQGADTQYF.